This entry lists 3 T cell receptor beta chains sequenced from one sample in a study of monozygotic twins with inflammatory bowel disease. TCRdb reworked the 5' RACE reads into one entry per CDR3 protein, no DNA. The sample totals roughly 320,000 distinct CDR3 sequences. Sequenced input: blood. These TCRs come from a human donor with ulcerative colitis or Crohn's disease, or a healthy co-twin of an affected twin (not recorded which).

The chain links TRBV7-9 to TRBJ2-7. The CDR3 runs to 13 residues. Germline CDR1 SEHNR, CDR2 FQNEAQ (reference sequence). CDR3 loop: CASSFWSSYEQYF.

V is TRBV5-1 and J is TRBJ2-2; checking the TCRdb D call of TRBD2 is not possible without DNA. CDR1 SGHRS and CDR2 YFSETQ come from the germline V gene. The CDR3 consists of 15 residues. The CDR3 spells CASSPIAVSTGELFF.

The V call is TRBV7-2, the J call TRBJ2-5; TCRdb gives TRBD2 as the D gene, but with no DNA this cannot be confirmed. The CDR3 runs to 14 residues. CDR1 is SGHTA, CDR2 FQGNSA, per germline. The CDR3 protein is CASSFGGGAGTQYF.